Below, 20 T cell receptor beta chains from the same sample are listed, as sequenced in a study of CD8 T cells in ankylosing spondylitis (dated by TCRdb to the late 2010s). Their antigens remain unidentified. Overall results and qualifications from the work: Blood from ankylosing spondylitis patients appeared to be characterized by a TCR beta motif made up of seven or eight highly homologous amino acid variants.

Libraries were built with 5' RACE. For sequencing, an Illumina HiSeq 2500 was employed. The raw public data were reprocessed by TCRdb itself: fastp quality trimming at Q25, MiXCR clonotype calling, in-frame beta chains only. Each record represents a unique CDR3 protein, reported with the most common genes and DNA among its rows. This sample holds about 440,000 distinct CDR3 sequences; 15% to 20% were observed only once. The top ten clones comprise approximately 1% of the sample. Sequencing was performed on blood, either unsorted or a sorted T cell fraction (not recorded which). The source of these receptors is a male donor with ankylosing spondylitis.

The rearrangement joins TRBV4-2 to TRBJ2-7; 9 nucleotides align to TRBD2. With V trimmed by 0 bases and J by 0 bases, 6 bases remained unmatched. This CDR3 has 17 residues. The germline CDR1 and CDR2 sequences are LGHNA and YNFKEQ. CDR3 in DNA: TGTGCCAGCAGCCAAGATGGGGGTAGCGGGAGCTCCTACGAGCAGTACTTC. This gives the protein CASSQDGGSGSSYEQYF.

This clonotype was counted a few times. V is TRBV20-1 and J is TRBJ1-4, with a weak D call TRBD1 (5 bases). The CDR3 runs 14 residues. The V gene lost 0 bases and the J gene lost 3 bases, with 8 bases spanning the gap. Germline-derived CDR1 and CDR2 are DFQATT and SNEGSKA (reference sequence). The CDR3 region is CSAREAGPNEKLFF. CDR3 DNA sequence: TGCAGTGCTAGAGAGGCAGGGCCTAATGAAAAACTGTTTTTT.

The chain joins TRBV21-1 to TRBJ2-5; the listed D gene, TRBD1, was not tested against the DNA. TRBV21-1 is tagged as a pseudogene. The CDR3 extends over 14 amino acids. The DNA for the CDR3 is TGTGCCAGCAGCAAACTCAGGGGGCGAGAGACCCAGTACTTC. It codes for CASSKLRGRETQYF.

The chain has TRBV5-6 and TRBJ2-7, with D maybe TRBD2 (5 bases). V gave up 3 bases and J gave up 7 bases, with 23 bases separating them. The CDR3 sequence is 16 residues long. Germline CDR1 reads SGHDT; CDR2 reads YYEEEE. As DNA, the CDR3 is TGTGCCAGCAGCTCCAGCGGTACCCGGGTCGTTTGGGAGCAGTACTTC. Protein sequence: CASSSSGTRVVWEQYF.

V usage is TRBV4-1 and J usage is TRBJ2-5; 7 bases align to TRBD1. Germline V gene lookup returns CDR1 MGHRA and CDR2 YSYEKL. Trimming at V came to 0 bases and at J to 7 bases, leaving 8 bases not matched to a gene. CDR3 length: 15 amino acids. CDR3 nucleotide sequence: TGCGCCAGCAGCCAAGAATACAGGGGAAGAGGGACCCAGTACTTC. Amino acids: CASSQEYRGRGTQYF.

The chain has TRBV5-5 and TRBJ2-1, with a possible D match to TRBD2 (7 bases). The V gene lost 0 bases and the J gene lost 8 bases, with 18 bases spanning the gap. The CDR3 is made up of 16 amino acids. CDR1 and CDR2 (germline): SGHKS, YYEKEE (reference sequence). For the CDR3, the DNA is TGTGCCAGCAGCTTGGAGGCCTCCCGGGGGGCGTATGAGCAGTTCTTC. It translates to CASSLEASRGAYEQFF.

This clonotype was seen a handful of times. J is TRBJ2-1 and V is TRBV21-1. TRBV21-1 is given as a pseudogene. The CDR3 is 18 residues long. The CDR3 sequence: CASSKGERPCSSYNEQFF. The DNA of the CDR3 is TGTGCCAGCAGCAAAGGAGAAAGGCCTTGTTCCTCCTACAATGAGCAGTTCTTC.

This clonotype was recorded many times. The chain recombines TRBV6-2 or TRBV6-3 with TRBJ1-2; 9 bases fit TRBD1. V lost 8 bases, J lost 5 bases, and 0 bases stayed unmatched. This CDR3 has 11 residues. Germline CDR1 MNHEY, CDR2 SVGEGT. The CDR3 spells CASGQGYGYTF. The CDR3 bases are TGTGCCAGCGGACAGGGGTATGGCTACACCTTC.

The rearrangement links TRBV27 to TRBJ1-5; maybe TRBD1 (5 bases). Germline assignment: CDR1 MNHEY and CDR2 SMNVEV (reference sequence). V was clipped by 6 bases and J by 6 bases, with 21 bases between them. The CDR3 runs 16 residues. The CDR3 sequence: CASSPEGYGIRQPQHF. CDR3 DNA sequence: TGTGCCAGCAGCCCCGAGGGGTACGGGATCCGTCAGCCCCAGCATTTT.

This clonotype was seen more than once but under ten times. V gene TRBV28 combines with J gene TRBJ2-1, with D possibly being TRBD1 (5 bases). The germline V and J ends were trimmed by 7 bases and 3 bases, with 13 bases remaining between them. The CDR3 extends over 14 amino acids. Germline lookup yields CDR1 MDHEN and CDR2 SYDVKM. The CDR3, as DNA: TGTGCCAGCACCCCAGGGCCTGGCTACAATGAGCAGTTCTTC. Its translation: CASTPGPGYNEQFF.

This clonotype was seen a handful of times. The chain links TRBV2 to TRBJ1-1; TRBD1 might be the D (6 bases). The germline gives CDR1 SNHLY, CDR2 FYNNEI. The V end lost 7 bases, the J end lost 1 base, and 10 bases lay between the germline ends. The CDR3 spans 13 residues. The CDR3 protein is CASMDRRNTEAFF. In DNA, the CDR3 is TGTGCCAGCATGGACAGAAGGAACACTGAAGCTTTCTTT.

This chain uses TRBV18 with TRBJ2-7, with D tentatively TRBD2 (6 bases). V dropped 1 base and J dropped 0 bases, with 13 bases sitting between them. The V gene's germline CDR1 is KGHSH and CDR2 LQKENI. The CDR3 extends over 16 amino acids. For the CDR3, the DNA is TGTGCCAGCTCACCACAGAGCCGGACTACCTCCTACGAGCAGTACTTC. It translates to CASSPQSRTTSYEQYF.

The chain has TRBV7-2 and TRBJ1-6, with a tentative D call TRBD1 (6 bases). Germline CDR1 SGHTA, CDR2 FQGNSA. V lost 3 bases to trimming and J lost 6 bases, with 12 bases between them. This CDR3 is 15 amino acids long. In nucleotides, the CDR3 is TGTGCCAGCAGCTTTGGAACAGGGCGTAATTCACCCCTCCACTTT. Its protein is CASSFGTGRNSPLHF.

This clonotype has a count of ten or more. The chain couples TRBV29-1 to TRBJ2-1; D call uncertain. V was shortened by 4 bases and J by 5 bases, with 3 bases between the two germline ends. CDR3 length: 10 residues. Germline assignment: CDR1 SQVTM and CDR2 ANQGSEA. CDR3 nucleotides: TGCAGCGTTGGGAACAATGAGCAGTTCTTC. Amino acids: CSVGNNEQFF.

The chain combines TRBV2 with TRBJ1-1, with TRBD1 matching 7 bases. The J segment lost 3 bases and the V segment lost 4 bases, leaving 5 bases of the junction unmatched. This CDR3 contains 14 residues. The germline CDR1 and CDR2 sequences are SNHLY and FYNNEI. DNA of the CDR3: TGTGCCAGCAGTGTCCTACAGGGGTACACTGAAGCTTTCTTT. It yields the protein CASSVLQGYTEAFF.

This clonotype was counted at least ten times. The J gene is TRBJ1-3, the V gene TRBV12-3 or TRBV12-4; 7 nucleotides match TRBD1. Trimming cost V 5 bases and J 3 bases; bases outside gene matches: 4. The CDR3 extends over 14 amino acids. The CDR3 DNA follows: TGTGCCAGCAGTCCGAGGACAGGTGGAAACACCATATATTTT. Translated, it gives CASSPRTGGNTIYF.

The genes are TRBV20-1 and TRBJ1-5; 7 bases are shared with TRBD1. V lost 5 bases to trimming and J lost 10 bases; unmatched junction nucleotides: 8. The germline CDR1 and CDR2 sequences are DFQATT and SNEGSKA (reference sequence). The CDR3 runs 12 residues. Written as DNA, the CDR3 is TGCAGTGCTTTCGACCGACAGGGACCCCAGCATTTT. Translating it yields CSAFDRQGPQHF.

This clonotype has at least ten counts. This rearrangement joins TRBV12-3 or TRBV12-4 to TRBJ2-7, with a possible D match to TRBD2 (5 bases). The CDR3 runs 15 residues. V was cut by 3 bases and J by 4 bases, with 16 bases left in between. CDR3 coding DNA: TGTGCCAGCAGTTTCAGTGAGCGGCTGCCGTACGAGCAGTACTTC. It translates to CASSFSERLPYEQYF.

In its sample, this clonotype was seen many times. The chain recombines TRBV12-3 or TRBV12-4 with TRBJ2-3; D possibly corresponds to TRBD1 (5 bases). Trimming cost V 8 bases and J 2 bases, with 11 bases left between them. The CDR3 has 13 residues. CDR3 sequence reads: CASLGRYTDTQYF. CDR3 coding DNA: TGTGCCAGCCTGGGGCGGTACACAGATACGCAGTATTTT.

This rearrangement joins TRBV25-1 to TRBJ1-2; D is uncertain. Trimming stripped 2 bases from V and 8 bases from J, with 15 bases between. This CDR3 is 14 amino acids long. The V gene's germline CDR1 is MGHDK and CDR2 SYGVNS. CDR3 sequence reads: CASSEPNRAWGYTF. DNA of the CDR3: TGTGCCAGCAGTGAACCTAATAGGGCTTGGGGCTACACCTTC.